Shown below are 18 T cell receptor beta chains from a single sample sequenced in a study of CD4 T cells in relation to SARS-CoV-2 and coronaviruses. Profiling relied on immunoSEQ multiplex PCR, and the TCRdb table lists in-frame clones only, not all of them. The table lists roughly 71,000 clones, 85% to 90% of them singletons. CD4+ T cells from unexposed donors were obtained before the COVID-19 pandemic (2011-2018). The sample was memory CD4+ T cells from PBMCs. These receptors were taken from a human donor in good health.

The chain recombines TRBV28 with TRBJ2-5; D is perhaps TRBD1 (6 bases). Trimming left V 5 bases short and J 5 bases short, with 15 bases between. The CDR3 totals 14 residues. The germline V gene has CDR1 MDHEN and CDR2 SYDVKM. The CDR3 loop is CASSRQEVRETQYF. The DNA for the CDR3 is TGTGCCAGCAGTCGACAGGAGGTGCGGGAGACCCAGTACTTC. Drawing the rest from reference TRBV28 and TRBJ2-5, the complete variable domain is DVKVTQSSRYLVKRTGEKVFLECVQDMDHENMFWYRQDPGLGLRLIYFSYDVKMKEKGDIPEGYSVSREKKERFSLILESASTNQTSMYLCASSRQEVRETQYFGPGTRLLVL.

The chain couples TRBV19 to TRBJ1-2; possible D gene TRBD1, 6 bases. This CDR3 has 15 residues. The ends were cut back, 4 bases at V and 4 bases at J, with 16 bases in the middle. Germline V gives CDR1 LNHDA, CDR2 SQIVND (reference sequence). CDR3 amino acids: CASSRTTGSIYGYTF. The CDR3 DNA reads TGTGCCAGTAGTAGGACGACAGGCTCCATCTATGGCTACACCTTC.

V is TRBV7-9 and J is TRBJ2-5; 7 bases match TRBD2. There are 15 residues in the CDR3. Germline CDR1 and CDR2: SEHNR and FQNEAQ (reference sequence). V lost 5 bases and J lost 0; bases outside the gene matches: 6. The CDR3 nucleotides are TGTGCCAGCAGCCGCATCGGGACTAACCAAGAGACCCAGTACTTC. It specifies CASSRIGTNQETQYF.

The chain is built from TRBV6-5 and TRBJ1-6, with D maybe TRBD1 (6 bases). Germline V gene data show CDR1 as MNHEY and CDR2 as SVGAGI. The CDR3 totals 15 residues. Trimming stripped 6 bases from V and 10 bases from J, with 19 bases between. The CDR3 loop reads CASRAMARGVSPLHF. DNA of the CDR3: TGTGCCAGCAGGGCTATGGCCAGGGGCGTCTCACCCCTCCACTTT.

The rearrangement links TRBV19 to TRBJ1-5; D is perhaps TRBD1 (6 bases). V shed 9 bases and J shed 3 bases, with 18 bases lying between them. The CDR3 is made up of 15 amino acids. Germline V lookup: CDR1 LNHDA, CDR2 SQIVND (reference sequence). The CDR3, as DNA: TGTGCCAGCGAAATTACAGGGTTCTCCAATCAGCCCCAGCATTTT. Protein product: CASEITGFSNQPQHF.

The chain joins TRBV29-1 to TRBJ1-5; perhaps TRBD1 as D (5 bases). The length of the CDR3 is 15 residues. From germline, CDR1 is SQVTM and CDR2 ANQGSEA. V was trimmed by 4 bases and J by 5 bases, leaving 18 bases between them. The CDR3 sequence: CSVAERGEGDQPQHF. The CDR3 DNA reads TGCAGCGTTGCAGAACGGGGGGAGGGCGATCAGCCCCAGCATTTT.

The rearrangement links TRBV6-5 to TRBJ2-7, with D possibly being TRBD2 (6 bases). CDR3 size: 13 residues. Germline loops: CDR1 MNHEY, CDR2 SVGAGI. Trimming took off 7 bases at V and 2 bases at J, with 12 bases between the two ends. The CDR3 DNA sequence: TGTGCCAGCACCCAGCGGGTTCCCTACGAGCAGTACTTC. This gives the protein CASTQRVPYEQYF.

This chain joins TRBV6-5 and TRBJ2-2, with TRBD2 matching over 9 bases. Germline V gene lookup returns CDR1 MNHEY and CDR2 SVGAGI. J was trimmed by 5 bases and V by 6 bases; bases with no gene match: 7. This CDR3 has 15 residues. As DNA, the CDR3 is TGTGCCAGCAGGGTTAGCGGGAGTAGGACCGGGGAGCTGTTTTTT. The encoded protein is CASRVSGSRTGELFF.

The chain links TRBV28 to TRBJ1-1, with unresolved D. The CDR3 contains 15 residues. Trimming left V 6 bases short and J 1 base short, with 15 bases between. Germline CDR1 and CDR2: MDHEN and SYDVKM. CDR3 amino acids: CASRSPGRGNTEAFF. The CDR3, as DNA: TGTGCCAGCAGGAGCCCCGGACGGGGGAACACTGAAGCTTTCTTT.

V is TRBV7-2 and J is TRBJ1-1; possibly TRBD1 for D (6 bases). Per germline, CDR1 SGHTA and CDR2 FQGNSA. V dropped 1 base and J dropped 5 bases, with 8 bases sitting between them. The CDR3 is 13 residues long. The CDR3 nucleotides are TGTGCCAGCAGCTTAGGACAGGAAACTGAAGCTTTCTTT. Translated, it gives CASSLGQETEAFF.

This sequence joins TRBV5-4 and TRBJ1-2; the match to TRBD1 covers 10 bases. The V segment lost 3 bases and the J segment 4 bases; nucleotides outside the gene matches: 6. The CDR3 sequence is 15 residues long. CDR1 is SGHNT, CDR2 YYREEE, per germline (reference sequence). The CDR3 reads CASSSGTGDIYGYTF. The CDR3 bases are TGTGCCAGCAGCTCAGGGACAGGGGATATCTATGGCTACACCTTC.

The chain employs TRBV5-6 and TRBJ2-6; 9 bases align to TRBD1. CDR3 length: 15 residues. Trimming removed 4 bases from V and 2 bases from J; junction bases left unmatched: 1. Germline assignment: CDR1 SGHDT and CDR2 YYEEEE. CDR3: CASSRTGAGANVLTF. The DNA for the CDR3 is TGTGCCAGCAGCAGGACAGGGGCTGGGGCCAACGTCCTGACTTTC.

The chain has TRBV28 and TRBJ2-5; D gene unclear. V lost 5 bases and J lost 4, with 5 bases in between. Germline-derived CDR1 and CDR2 are MDHEN and SYDVKM. The CDR3 length is 11 residues. The CDR3 DNA follows: TGTGCCAGCAGTCTTTTAGAGACCCAGTACTTC. This sequence encodes CASSLLETQYF.

This chain connects TRBV7-2 to TRBJ1-1; D gene ambiguous. The CDR3 consists of 18 residues. Deletions cut 3 bases from V and 1 base from J, with 21 bases between. The germline V gene has CDR1 SGHTA and CDR2 FQGNSA. CDR3 in amino acids: CASSFVRSSLRPNTEAFF. The CDR3 nucleotides read TGTGCCAGCAGCTTCGTTCGGTCTTCTCTAAGACCGAACACTGAAGCTTTCTTT.

The chain uses TRBV7-2 and TRBJ2-1, with D possibly TRBD2 on 7 matching bases. Trimming stripped 3 bases from V and 7 bases from J, with 19 bases between. Germline-derived CDR1 and CDR2 are SGHTA and FQGNSA. There are 16 residues in the CDR3. Here the CDR3 DNA reads TGTGCCAGCAGCTTTAGAGGGGGGGCGGTGGTGAATGAGCAGTTCTTC. Its translation: CASSFRGGAVVNEQFF.

The chain couples TRBV9 to TRBJ1-2; D may be TRBD1 (5 bases). The germline CDR1 and CDR2 sequences are SGDLS and YYNGEE. Trimming stripped 0 bases from V and 7 bases from J, with 10 bases between. This CDR3 is 13 amino acids long. The CDR3 DNA follows: TGTGCCAGCAGCGTAGAGGGGATAGGTGGCTACACCTTC. Its protein is CASSVEGIGGYTF. Together with reference TRBV9 and TRBJ1-2, the CDR3 gives the full variable domain: DSGVTQTPKHLITATGQRVTLRCSPRSGDLSVYWYQQSLDQGLQFLIQYYNGEERAKGNILERFSAQQFPDLHSELNLSSLELGDSALYFCASSVEGIGGYTFGSGTRLTVV.

The chain is built from TRBV27 and TRBJ1-2, with 10 bases fitting TRBD1. With V trimmed by 3 bases and J by 7 bases, 2 bases remained unmatched. There are 13 residues in the CDR3. Per the germline V gene, CDR1 is MNHEY and CDR2 is SMNVEV (reference sequence). The CDR3 loop is CASSFRDRGGYTF. For the CDR3, the DNA is TGTGCCAGCAGTTTTCGGGACAGGGGTGGCTACACCTTC.

V usage is TRBV2 and J usage is TRBJ1-1, with 7 bases aligning to TRBD1. Germline lookup yields CDR1 SNHLY and CDR2 FYNNEI. The CDR3 length is 14 residues. Losses at the gene ends were 4 bases for V and 3 bases for J; bases not matched to a gene: 5. CDR3 sequence: CASSGQGLYTEAFF. The CDR3 nucleotides read TGTGCCAGCAGTGGACAGGGTCTTTACACTGAAGCTTTCTTT.